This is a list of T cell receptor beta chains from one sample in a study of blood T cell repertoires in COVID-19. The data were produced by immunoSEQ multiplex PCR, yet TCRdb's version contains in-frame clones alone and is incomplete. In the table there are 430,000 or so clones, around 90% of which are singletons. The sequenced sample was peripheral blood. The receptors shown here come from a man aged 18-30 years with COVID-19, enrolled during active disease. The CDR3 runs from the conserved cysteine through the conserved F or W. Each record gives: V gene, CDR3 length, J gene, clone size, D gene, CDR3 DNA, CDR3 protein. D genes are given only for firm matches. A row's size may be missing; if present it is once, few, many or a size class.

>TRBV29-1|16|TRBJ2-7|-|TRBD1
TGCAGCGTTGAACTACAGGGGGCCGCGGTAGCCCACGAGCAGTACTTC
CSVELQGAAVAHEQYF
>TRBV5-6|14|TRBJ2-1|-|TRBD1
TGTGCCAGCAGCTTGGTTAGGGGGCTGAATGAGCAGTTCTTC
CASSLVRGLNEQFF
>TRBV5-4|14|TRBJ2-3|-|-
TGTGCCAGCAGCTTAGACTCCCGGTTAGATACGCAGTATTTT
CASSLDSRLDTQYF
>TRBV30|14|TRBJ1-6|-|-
TGTGCCTGGAGTTGGGAGGATGAGAGTTCACCCCTCCACTTT
CAWSWEDESSPLHF
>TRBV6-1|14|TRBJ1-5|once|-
TGTGCCAGCAGTGAAACTGTTAGCAATCAGCCCCAGCATTTT
CASSETVSNQPQHF
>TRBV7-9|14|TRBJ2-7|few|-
TGTGCCAGCAGCCCCACGGGACTCCTCTACGAGCAGTACTTC
CASSPTGLLYEQYF
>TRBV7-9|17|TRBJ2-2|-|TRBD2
TGTGCCAGCAGCCCCCGGACTAGCGGCTCGAACACCGGGGAGCTGTTTTTT
CASSPRTSGSNTGELFF
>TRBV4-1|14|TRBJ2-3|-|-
TGCGCCAGCAGCCAAACGCGCAGCACAGATACGCAGTATTTT
CASSQTRSTDTQYF
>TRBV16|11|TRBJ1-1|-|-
TGTGCCAGCAGCGAGAGGGAGGAAGCTTTCTTT
CASSEREEAFF
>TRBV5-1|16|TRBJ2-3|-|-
TGCGCCAGCAGCTTGGTGGGAGGCGGGGCCACAGATACGCAGTATTTT
CASSLVGGGATDTQYF
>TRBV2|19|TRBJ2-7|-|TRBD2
TGTGCCAGCAGTCCTGGGTCTAGCGGGATCCCCTTCAGCTCCTACGAGCAGTACTTC
CASSPGSSGIPFSSYEQYF
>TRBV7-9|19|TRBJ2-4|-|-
TGTGCCAGCAGCTTAGATCTAGCGCCTGATCTTGAAGCCAAAAACATTCAGTACTTC
CASSLDLAPDLEAKNIQYF
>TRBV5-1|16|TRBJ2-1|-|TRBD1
TGCGCCAGCAGCTTCATAGGACAGGGGATCGGGAATGAGCAGTTCTTC
CASSFIGQGIGNEQFF
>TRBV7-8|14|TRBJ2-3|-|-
TGTGCCAGCAGCTTAGTCGCAGGGGCAGATACGCAGTATTTT
CASSLVAGADTQYF
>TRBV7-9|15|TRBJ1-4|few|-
TGTGCCAGCAGACGTACAGGGTCGGGTAATGAAAAACTGTTTTTT
CASRRTGSGNEKLFF
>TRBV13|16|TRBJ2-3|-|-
TGTGCCAGCAGTTTAAAATTACGGGGGAGTACAGATACGCAGTATTTT
CASSLKLRGSTDTQYF
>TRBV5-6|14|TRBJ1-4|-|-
TGTGCCAGCAGCTTCAGGACACGGGATGAAAAACTGTTTTTT
CASSFRTRDEKLFF
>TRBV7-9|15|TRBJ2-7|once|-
TGTGCCAGCAGCCTCCCGGGACACTACTCCTACGAGCAGTACTTC
CASSLPGHYSYEQYF
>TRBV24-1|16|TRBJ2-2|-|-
TGTGCCACCAGTGATTTTAGCAGAGCGAACACCGGGGAGCTGTTTTTT
CATSDFSRANTGELFF
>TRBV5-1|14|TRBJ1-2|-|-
TGCGCCAGCAGCTTGGCCAACAGGATGGATGGCTACACCTTC
CASSLANRMDGYTF
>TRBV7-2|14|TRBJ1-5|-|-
TGTGCCAGCAGCCTGACAGGCCTCAATCAGCCCCAGCATTTT
CASSLTGLNQPQHF
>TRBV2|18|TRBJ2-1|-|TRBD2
TGTGCCAGCCGCCAAGGGGCTAGCGGGGGCCACTCCTACAATGAGCAGTTCTTC
CASRQGASGGHSYNEQFF
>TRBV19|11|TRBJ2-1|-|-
TGTGCCCGGAGCTGTTACAATGAGCAGTTCTTC
CARSCYNEQFF
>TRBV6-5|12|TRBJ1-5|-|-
TGTGCCAGCAGTTCCCCCGGTCAGCCCCAGCATTTT
CASSSPGQPQHF